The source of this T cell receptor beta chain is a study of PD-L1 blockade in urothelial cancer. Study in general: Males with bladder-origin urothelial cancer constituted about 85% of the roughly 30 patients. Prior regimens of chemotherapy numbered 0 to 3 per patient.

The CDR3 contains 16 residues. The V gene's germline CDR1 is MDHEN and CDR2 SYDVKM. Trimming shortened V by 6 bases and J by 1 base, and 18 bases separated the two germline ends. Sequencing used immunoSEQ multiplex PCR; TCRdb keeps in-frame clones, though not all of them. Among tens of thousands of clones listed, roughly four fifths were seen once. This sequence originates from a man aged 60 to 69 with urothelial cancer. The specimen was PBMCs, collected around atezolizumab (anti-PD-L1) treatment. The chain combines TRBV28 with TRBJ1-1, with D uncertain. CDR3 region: CASRSPGVGWNTEAFF. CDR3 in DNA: TGTGCCAGCAGGTCCCCCGGGGTCGGGTGGAACACTGAAGCTTTCTTT.